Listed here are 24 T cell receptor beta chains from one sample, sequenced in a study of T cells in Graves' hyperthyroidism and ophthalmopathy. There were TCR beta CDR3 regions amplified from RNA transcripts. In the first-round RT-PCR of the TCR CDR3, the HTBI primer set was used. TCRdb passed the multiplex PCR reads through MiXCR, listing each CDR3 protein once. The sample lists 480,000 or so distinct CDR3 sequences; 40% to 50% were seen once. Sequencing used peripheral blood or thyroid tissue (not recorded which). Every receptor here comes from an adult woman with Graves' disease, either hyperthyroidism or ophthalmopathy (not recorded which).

The CDR3 is CASRGSLAGGSSGELFF. The CDR3 bases are TGTGCCAGCCGGGGGTCACTAGCGGGAGGGAGCTCCGGGGAGCTGTTTTTT. V is TRBV2 and J is TRBJ2-2; TRBD2 matches 13 bases. V shed 8 bases, J shed 6 bases, and the junction held 12 bases outside the gene matches. The CDR3 extends over 17 amino acids. Per germline, CDR1 SNHLY and CDR2 FYNNEI.

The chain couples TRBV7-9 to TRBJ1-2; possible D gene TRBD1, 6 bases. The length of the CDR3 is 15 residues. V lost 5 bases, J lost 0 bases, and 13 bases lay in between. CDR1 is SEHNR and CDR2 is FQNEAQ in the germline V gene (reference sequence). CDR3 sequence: CASSQTTGTNYGYTF. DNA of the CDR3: TGTGCCAGCAGCCAGACTACAGGGACTAACTATGGCTACACCTTC.

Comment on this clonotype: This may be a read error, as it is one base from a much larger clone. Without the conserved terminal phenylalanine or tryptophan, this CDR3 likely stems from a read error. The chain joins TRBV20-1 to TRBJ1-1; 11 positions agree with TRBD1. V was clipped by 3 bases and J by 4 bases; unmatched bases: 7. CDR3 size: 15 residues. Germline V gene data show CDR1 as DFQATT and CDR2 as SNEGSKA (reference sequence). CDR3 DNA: TGCAGTGCTAGGCGGACAGGGGGCGGGAGCACTGAAGCTTTCCTT. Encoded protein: CSARRTGGGSTEAFL.

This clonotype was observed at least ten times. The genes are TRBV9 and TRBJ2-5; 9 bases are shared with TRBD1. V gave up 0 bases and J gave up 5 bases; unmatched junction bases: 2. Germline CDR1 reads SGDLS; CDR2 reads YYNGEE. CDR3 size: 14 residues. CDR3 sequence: CASSVGDRGETQYF. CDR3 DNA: TGTGCCAGCAGCGTAGGCGACAGGGGGGAGACCCAGTACTTC.

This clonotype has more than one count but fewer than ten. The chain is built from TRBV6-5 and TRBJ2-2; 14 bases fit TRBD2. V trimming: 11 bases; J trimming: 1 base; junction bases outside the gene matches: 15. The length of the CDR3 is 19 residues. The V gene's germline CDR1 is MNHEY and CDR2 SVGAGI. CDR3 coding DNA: TGTGCCTCATACATAGGACTAGCGGGAGGATTGGGGAACACCGGGGAGCTGTTTTTT. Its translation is CASYIGLAGGLGNTGELFF.

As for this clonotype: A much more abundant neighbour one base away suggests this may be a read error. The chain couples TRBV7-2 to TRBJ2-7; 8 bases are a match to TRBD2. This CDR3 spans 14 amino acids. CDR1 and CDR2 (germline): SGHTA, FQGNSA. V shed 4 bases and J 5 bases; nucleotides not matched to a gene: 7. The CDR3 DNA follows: TGTGCCAGCAGCTGGCAGCGGGAGAAGCACGAGCAGTACTTC. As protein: CASSWQREKHEQYF.

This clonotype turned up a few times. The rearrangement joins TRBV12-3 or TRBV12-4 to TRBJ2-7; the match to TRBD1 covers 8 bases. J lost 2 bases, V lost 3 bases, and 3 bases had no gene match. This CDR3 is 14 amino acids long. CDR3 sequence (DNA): TGTGCCAGCAGTTTCCAGGGACAGGCCTACGAGCAGTACTTC. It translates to CASSFQGQAYEQYF.

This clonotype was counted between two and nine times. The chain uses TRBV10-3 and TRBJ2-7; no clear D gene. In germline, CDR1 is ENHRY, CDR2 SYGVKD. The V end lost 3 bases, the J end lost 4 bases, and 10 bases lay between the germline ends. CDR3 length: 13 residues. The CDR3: CAISDGPSYEQYF. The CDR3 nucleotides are TGTGCCATCAGTGATGGCCCGTCGTACGAGCAGTACTTC.

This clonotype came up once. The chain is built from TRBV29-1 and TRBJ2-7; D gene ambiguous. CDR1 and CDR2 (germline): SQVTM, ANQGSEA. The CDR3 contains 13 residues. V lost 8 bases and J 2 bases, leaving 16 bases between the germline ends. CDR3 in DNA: TGCAGCAGTGAAGCGTGGCAGGCCTACGAGCAGTACTTC. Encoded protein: CSSEAWQAYEQYF.

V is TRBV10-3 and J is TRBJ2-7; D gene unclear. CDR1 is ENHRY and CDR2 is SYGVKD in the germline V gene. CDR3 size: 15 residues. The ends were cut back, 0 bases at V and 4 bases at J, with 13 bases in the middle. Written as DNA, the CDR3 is TGTGCCATCAGTGAGTCTGCCGAGGCGAAGTACGAGCAGTACTTC. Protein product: CAISESAEAKYEQYF.

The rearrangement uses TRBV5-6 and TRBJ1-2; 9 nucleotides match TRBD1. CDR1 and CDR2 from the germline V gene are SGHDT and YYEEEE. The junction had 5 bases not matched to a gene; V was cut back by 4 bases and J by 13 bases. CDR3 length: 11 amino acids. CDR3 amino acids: CASSRTGDPTF. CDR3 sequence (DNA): TGTGCCAGCAGCAGGACAGGGGACCCCACCTTC.

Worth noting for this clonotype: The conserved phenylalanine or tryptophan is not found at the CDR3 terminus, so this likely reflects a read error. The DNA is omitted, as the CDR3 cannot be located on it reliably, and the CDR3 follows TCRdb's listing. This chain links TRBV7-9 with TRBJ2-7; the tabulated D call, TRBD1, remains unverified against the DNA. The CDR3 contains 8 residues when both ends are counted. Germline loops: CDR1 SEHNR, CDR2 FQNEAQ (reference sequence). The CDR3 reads CASSHRDR.

The CDR3 spells CASNDRGSYPYEQYF. CDR3 sequence (DNA): TGTGCCAGTAATGACAGGGGATCATACCCCTACGAGCAGTACTTC. This chain uses TRBV19 with TRBJ2-7; 8 nucleotides line up with TRBD1. The germline V gene has CDR1 LNHDA and CDR2 SQIVND (reference sequence). Unmatched junction bases numbered 10, after V lost 7 bases and J lost 2 bases. The CDR3 loop spans 15 amino acids.

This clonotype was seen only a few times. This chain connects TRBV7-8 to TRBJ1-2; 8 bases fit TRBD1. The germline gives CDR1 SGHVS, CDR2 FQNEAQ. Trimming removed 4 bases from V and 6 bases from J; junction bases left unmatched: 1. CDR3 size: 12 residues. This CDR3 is CASSWGQDGYTF. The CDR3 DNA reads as TGTGCCAGCAGCTGGGGACAGGATGGCTACACCTTC. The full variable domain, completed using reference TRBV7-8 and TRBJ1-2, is GAGVSQSPRYKVAKRGQDVALRCDPISGHVSLFWYQQALGQGPEFLTYFQNEAQLDKSGLPSDRFFAERPEGSVSTLKIQRTQQEDSAVYLCASSWGQDGYTFGSGTRLTVV.

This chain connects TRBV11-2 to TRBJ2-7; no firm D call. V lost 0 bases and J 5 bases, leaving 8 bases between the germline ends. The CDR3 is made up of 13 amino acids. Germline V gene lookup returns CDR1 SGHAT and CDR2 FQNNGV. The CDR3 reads CASSLDPYNEQYF. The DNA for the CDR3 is TGTGCCAGCAGCTTAGATCCCTACAACGAGCAGTACTTC.

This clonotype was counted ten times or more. CDR3 loop: CASSEVGAGSEQYF. CDR3 DNA: TGTGCCAGCAGTGAAGTTGGGGCAGGATCCGAGCAGTACTTC. V and J are TRBV2 and TRBJ2-7; D may be TRBD1 (5 bases). V lost 1 base and J 6 bases, leaving 13 bases between the germline ends. CDR1 and CDR2 from the germline V gene are SNHLY and FYNNEI. The CDR3 is 14 amino acids.

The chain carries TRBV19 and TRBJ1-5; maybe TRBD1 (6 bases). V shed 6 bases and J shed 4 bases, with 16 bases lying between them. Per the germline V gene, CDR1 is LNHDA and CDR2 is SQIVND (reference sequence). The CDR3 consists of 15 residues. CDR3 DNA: TGTGCCAGTAGCCCAACAGGGTTAAGGAATCAGCCCCAGCATTTT. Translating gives CASSPTGLRNQPQHF.

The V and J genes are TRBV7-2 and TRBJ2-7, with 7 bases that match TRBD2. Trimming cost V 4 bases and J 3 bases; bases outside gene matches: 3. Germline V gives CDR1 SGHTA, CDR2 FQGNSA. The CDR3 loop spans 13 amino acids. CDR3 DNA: TGTGCCAGCAGCTCTAGCGGATACTACGAGCAGTACTTC. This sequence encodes CASSSSGYYEQYF.

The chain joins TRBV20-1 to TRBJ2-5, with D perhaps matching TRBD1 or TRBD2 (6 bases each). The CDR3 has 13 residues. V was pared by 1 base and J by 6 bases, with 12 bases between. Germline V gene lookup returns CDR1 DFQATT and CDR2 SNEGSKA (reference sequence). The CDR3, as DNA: TGCAGTGCTAGAGGGGGGGCTAAAAAGACCCAGTACTTC. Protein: CSARGGAKKTQYF.

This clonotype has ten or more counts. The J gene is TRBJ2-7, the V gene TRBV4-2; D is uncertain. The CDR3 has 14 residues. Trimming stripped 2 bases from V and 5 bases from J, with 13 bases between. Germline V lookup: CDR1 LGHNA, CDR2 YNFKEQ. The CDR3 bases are TGTGCCAGCAGCCAATCCCTAGAGGTCCACGAGCAGTACTTC. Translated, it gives CASSQSLEVHEQYF.

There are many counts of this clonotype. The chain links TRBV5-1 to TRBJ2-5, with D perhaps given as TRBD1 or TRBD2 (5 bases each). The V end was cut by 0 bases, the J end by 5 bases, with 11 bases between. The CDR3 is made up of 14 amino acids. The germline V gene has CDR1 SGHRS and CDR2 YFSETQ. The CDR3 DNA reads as TGCGCCAGCAGCTTGGAAGGGACGGGGGAGACCCAGTACTTC. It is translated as CASSLEGTGETQYF.

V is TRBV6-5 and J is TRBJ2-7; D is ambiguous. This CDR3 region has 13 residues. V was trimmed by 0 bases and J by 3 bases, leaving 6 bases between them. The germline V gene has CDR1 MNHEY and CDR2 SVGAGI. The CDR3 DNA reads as TGTGCCAGCAGTTACTCGTCCTTCTACGAGCAGTACTTC. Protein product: CASSYSSFYEQYF.

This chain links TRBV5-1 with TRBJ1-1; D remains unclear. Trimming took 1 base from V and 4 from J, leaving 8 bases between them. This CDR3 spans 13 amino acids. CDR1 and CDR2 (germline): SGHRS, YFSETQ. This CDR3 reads CASSLPEGTEAFF. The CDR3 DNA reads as TGCGCCAGCAGCTTGCCGGAGGGCACTGAAGCTTTCTTT. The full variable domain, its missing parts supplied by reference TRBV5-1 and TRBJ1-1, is KAGVTQTPRYLIKTRGQQVTLSCSPISGHRSVSWYQQTPGQGLQFLFEYFSETQRNKGNFPGRFSGRQFSNSRSEMNVSTLELGDSALYLCASSLPEGTEAFFGQGTRLTVV.

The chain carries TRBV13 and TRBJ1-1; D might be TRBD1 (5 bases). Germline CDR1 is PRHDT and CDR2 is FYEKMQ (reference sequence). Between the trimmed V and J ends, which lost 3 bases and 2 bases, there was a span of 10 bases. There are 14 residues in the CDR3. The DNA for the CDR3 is TGTGCCAGCAGCTTTTGGACACCTAACACTGAAGCTTTCTTT. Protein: CASSFWTPNTEAFF.